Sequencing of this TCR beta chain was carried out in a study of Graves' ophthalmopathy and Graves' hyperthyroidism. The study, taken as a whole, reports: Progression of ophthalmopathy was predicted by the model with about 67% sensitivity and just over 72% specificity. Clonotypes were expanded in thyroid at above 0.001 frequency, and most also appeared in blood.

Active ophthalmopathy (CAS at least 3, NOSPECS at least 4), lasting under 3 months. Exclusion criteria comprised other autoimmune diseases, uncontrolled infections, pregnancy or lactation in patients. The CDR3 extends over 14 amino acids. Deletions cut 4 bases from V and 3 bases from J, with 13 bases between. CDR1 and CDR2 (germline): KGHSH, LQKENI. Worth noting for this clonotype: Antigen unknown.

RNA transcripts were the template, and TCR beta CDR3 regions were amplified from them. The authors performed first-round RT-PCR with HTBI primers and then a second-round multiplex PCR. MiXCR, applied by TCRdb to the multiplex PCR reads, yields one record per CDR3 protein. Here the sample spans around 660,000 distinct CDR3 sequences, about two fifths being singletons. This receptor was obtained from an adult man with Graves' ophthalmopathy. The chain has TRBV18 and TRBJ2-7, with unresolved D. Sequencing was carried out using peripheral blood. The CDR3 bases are TGTGCCAGCTCACGATTTAAGGAATTCTACGAGCAGTACTTC. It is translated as CASSRFKEFYEQYF.